These T cell receptor beta chains were read from a single sample in a study of identical twins. TCRdb reanalysed the 5' RACE reads using MiXCR and keeps one entry per CDR3 protein. The table records more than 250,000 distinct CDR3 sequences, around 8.8% of them present only once. The sample was also reused in another study, on yellow fever vaccine responses in identical twins.

The sample was memory (CD45RO+) T cells sorted from blood. These TCRs come from a woman aged 18-29 years in good health. The CDR3 runs from the conserved cysteine through the conserved F or W. Fields, in order: clone size, V gene, J gene, D gene, CDR3 DNA, CDR3 protein. The D gene is left open where the match is weak. Size is stated for part of the rows, as once, few or many counts, or as a class when the clone is expanded.

size: many; V: TRBV5-4; J: TRBJ2-1; D: NA; DNA: TGTGCCAGCAGCTTGGCGGGGCGGGTGGATGAGCAGTTCTTC; CDR3: CASSLAGRVDEQFF
size: few; V: TRBV4-1; J: TRBJ1-3; D: TRBD1; DNA: TGCGCCAGCAGCCAGGACAGGGGGAGATCTAGGTCTGGAAACACCATATATTTT; CDR3: CASSQDRGRSRSGNTIYF
size: NA; V: TRBV20-1; J: TRBJ2-1; D: NA; DNA: TGCAGTGCTCAGGGGTGGCTCGGGGGTGACAATGAGCAGTTCTTC; CDR3: CSAQGWLGGDNEQFF
size: few; V: TRBV20-1; J: TRBJ2-2; D: NA; DNA: TGCAGTGGACTCTCGGGAAACACCGGGGAGCTGTTTTTT; CDR3: CSGLSGNTGELFF
size: NA; V: TRBV20-1; J: TRBJ2-6; D: TRBD1; DNA: TGCAGTGCTAGGGTACAGGGGGCTGGGGCCAACGTCATGACTTTC; CDR3: CSARVQGAGANVMTF
size: many; V: TRBV29-1; J: TRBJ2-5; D: TRBD2; DNA: TGCAGCGGCAGACTAGCGGGAGGGGAGACCCAGTACTTC; CDR3: CSGRLAGGETQYF
size: once; V: TRBV20-1; J: TRBJ2-1; D: TRBD2; DNA: TGCAGTGCTAGAGACACTTCCCTCGGGGGGGCAAAAGAGCAGTTCTTC; CDR3: CSARDTSLGGAKEQFF
size: NA; V: TRBV2; J: TRBJ1-4; D: NA; DNA: TGTGCCAGCAGTGAAGGGCGCCAGGGTCGGGGTGAAAAACTGTTTTTT; CDR3: CASSEGRQGRGEKLFF
size: few; V: TRBV20-1; J: TRBJ2-3; D: NA; DNA: TGCAGTGCTAGCGGGAGCCGTACAGATACGCAGTATTTT; CDR3: CSASGSRTDTQYF
size: NA; V: TRBV6-1; J: TRBJ2-1; D: TRBD2; DNA: TGTGCCAGCAGTGCCCAGCGGGGGGCCCGGGATGAGCAGTTCTTC; CDR3: CASSAQRGARDEQFF
size: NA; V: TRBV12-5; J: TRBJ2-2; D: NA; DNA: TGTGCTAGTGGTGGGAAGAACACCGGGGAGCTGTTTTTT; CDR3: CASGGKNTGELFF
size: many; V: TRBV6-1; J: TRBJ1-2; D: NA; DNA: TGTGCCAGCAGTGAAGAGGGTGTTATTGCTGGCTACACCTTC; CDR3: CASSEEGVIAGYTF
size: many; V: TRBV3-1; J: TRBJ1-5; D: TRBD1; DNA: TGTGCCAGCAGCCTCGGGACAGGGGTTAATCAGCCCCAGCATTTT; CDR3: CASSLGTGVNQPQHF
size: NA; V: TRBV9; J: TRBJ2-3; D: NA; DNA: TGTGCCAGCAGCCGTGACTTGGGCGGGTACACAGATACGCAGTATTTT; CDR3: CASSRDLGGYTDTQYF
size: many; V: TRBV12-3/TRBV12-4; J: TRBJ2-3; D: NA; DNA: TGTGCCAGCAGAAAAAACTCGGGCACAGATACGCAGTATTTT; CDR3: CASRKNSGTDTQYF
size: NA; V: TRBV3-1; J: TRBJ2-1; D: TRBD2; DNA: TGTGCCAGCAAACCACCAGGGACTATCAATGAGCAGTTCTTC; CDR3: CASKPPGTINEQFF
size: many; V: TRBV5-1; J: TRBJ1-1; D: NA; DNA: TGCGCCAGCAGCCCGTCCCTGTGGCAAAACACTGAAGCTTTCTTT; CDR3: CASSPSLWQNTEAFF
size: few; V: TRBV6-1; J: TRBJ2-2; D: NA; DNA: TGTGCCATTAGTGGGGGCTTCGGGACCGGGGAGCTGTTTTTT; CDR3: CAISGGFGTGELFF
size: few; V: TRBV4-2; J: TRBJ2-1; D: NA; DNA: TGTGCCAGCAGCCAAGAGTTTTCCACCAGCTCCTACAATGAGCAGTTCTTC; CDR3: CASSQEFSTSSYNEQFF
size: few; V: TRBV19; J: TRBJ2-2; D: TRBD1; DNA: TGTGCCAGTAGTATACCTCCTTGGGGACAGCGGAACACCGGGGAGCTGTTTTTT; CDR3: CASSIPPWGQRNTGELFF